A single sample gave rise to the 30 T cell receptor beta chains below, sequenced in a study of cytomegalovirus exposure and HLA in healthy donors. The study ran its PCR with 60 Vbeta and 13 Jbeta primers. Assay: immunoSEQ multiplex PCR; the TCRdb copy retains only in-frame clones and omits some. The table counts some 130,000 clones; about 1.8% lies in the top ten. Sequenced material: PBMCs. The receptor source for this set is a man aged 18 to 30 in good health and CMV-seronegative.

The V and J genes are TRBV28 and TRBJ2-2; D call uncertain. From germline, CDR1 is MDHEN and CDR2 SYDVKM. V lost 1 base and J lost 5, with 14 bases in between. The CDR3 runs to 16 residues. CDR3 sequence (DNA): TGTGCCAGCAGTTTATACTCGGAGAGGAGTACCGGGGAGCTGTTTTTT. Amino acids: CASSLYSERSTGELFF.

V and J are TRBV4-1 and TRBJ2-3; no clear D. V lost 0 bases and J 2 bases, leaving 6 bases between the germline ends. CDR3 length: 14 residues. Germline-derived CDR1 and CDR2 are MGHRA and YSYEKL. DNA of the CDR3: TGCGCCAGCAGCCAAGATCCAGACACAGATACGCAGTATTTT. Protein product: CASSQDPDTDTQYF.

Written as DNA, the CDR3 is TGCAGCGTTGCTGGGGGCGAGCGGTTTCACTACGAGCAGTACTTC. This sequence encodes CSVAGGERFHYEQYF. The chain couples TRBV29-1 to TRBJ2-7, with TRBD1 as a possible D gene (6 bases). Per the germline V gene, CDR1 is SQVTM and CDR2 is ANQGSEA. The CDR3 extends over 15 amino acids. V lost 4 bases, J lost 3 bases, and 19 bases lay in between.

The chain links TRBV7-9 to TRBJ1-5; a possible D gene is TRBD1 (6 bases). The CDR3 length is 14 residues. Trimming removed 5 bases from V and 2 bases from J, with 10 bases in between. CDR1 is SEHNR, CDR2 FQNEAQ, per germline (reference sequence). For the CDR3, the DNA is TGTGCCAGCAGCGGCAGGGGTGGCAATCAGCCCCAGCATTTT. It yields the protein CASSGRGGNQPQHF.

The chain carries TRBV2 and TRBJ2-4; 8 bases match TRBD1. The CDR3 length is 18 residues. V lost 3 bases, J lost 0 bases, and 10 bases stayed unmatched. CDR1 is SNHLY, CDR2 FYNNEI, per germline. CDR3 loop: CASSETGVPLLAKNIQYF. As DNA, the CDR3 is TGTGCCAGCAGTGAGACAGGGGTCCCACTTCTAGCCAAAAACATTCAGTACTTC. Drawing the rest from reference TRBV2 and TRBJ2-4, the complete variable domain is EPEVTQTPSHQVTQMGQEVILRCVPISNHLYFYWYRQILGQKVEFLVSFYNNEISEKSEIFDDQFSVERPDGSNFTLKIRSTKLEDSAMYFCASSETGVPLLAKNIQYFGAGTRLSVL.

The chain employs TRBV4-1 and TRBJ1-6; no clear D. The germline V and J ends were trimmed by 10 bases and 8 bases, with 15 bases remaining between them. Germline V gene lookup returns CDR1 MGHRA and CDR2 YSYEKL. The CDR3 length is 13 residues. The CDR3 loop reads CATREKGDSPLHF. The DNA for the CDR3 is TGCGCCACCCGGGAGAAGGGAGATTCACCCCTCCACTTT.

The V and J genes are TRBV7-2 and TRBJ1-5; D perhaps matches TRBD1 (6 bases). CDR1 and CDR2 (germline): SGHTA, FQGNSA. The CDR3 is made up of 14 amino acids. V was cut by 8 bases and J by 6 bases, with 17 bases left in between. In DNA form, the CDR3 reads TGTGCCAGCGGGCGGGGGGGCCCCAGTCAGCCCCAGCATTTT. As protein: CASGRGGPSQPQHF.

J is TRBJ2-2 and V is TRBV6-5, with D perhaps TRBD1 (6 bases). The CDR3 runs 16 residues. V was pared by 4 bases and J by 0 bases, with 12 bases between. Germline V CDR1 and CDR2: MNHEY, SVGAGI. CDR3 nucleotide sequence: TGTGCCAGCAGTTCCCTTGGGGGCCCGAACACCGGGGAGCTGTTTTTT. Amino acids: CASSSLGGPNTGELFF.

This chain joins TRBV19 and TRBJ2-3; D not resolved. The CDR3 runs 14 residues. Germline-derived CDR1 and CDR2 are LNHDA and SQIVND (reference sequence). V lost 1 base, J lost 0 bases, and 5 bases lay in between. The CDR3 here is CASSIVGSTDTQYF. CDR3 sequence (DNA): TGTGCCAGTAGTATAGTCGGTAGCACAGATACGCAGTATTTT.

Written as DNA, the CDR3 is TGTGCCAGCAGTCGTCGACTGGCCTCCTACAATGAGCAGTTCTTC. This translates into CASSRRLASYNEQFF. The rearrangement joins TRBV28 to TRBJ2-1, with D unresolved. The CDR3 has 15 amino acids. V lost 5 bases and J 0 bases, leaving 11 bases between the germline ends. Germline CDR1 reads MDHEN; CDR2 reads SYDVKM.

The J gene is TRBJ2-1, the V gene TRBV13, with 8 bases that match TRBD2. This CDR3 is built from 14 residues. CDR1 PRHDT and CDR2 FYEKMQ come from the germline V gene (reference sequence). Trimming removed 6 bases from V and 7 bases from J; junction bases left unmatched: 8. The CDR3 is CASRRAGEGNEQFF. CDR3 nucleotide sequence: TGTGCCAGCAGGAGAGCGGGGGAGGGTAATGAGCAGTTCTTC.

V and J are TRBV7-8 and TRBJ1-1; perhaps TRBD1 as D (5 bases). Germline CDR1 and CDR2: SGHVS and FQNEAQ. V lost 0 bases to trimming and J lost 4 bases, with 12 bases between them. The CDR3 extends over 15 amino acids. CDR3 loop: CASSLAVEGSTEAFF. The CDR3 DNA follows: TGTGCCAGCAGCTTAGCGGTGGAGGGGAGCACTGAAGCTTTCTTT.

V is TRBV11-2 and J is TRBJ2-1; D is possibly TRBD1 (7 bases). The CDR3 extends over 14 amino acids. Trimming left V 3 bases short and J 7 bases short, with 13 bases between. Germline V lookup: CDR1 SGHAT, CDR2 FQNNGV. The CDR3, as DNA: TGTGCCAGCAGCTTCACGACAGGGAGGAATGAGCAGTTCTTC. The encoded protein is CASSFTTGRNEQFF.

The chain carries TRBV5-4 and TRBJ2-5, with 7 bases fitting TRBD2. The J call may be mistaken, given a closer DNA end match to TRBJ2-7. There are 15 residues in the CDR3. Germline-derived CDR1 and CDR2 are SGHNT and YYREEE (reference sequence). CDR3 loop: CASSLAGGSRDEQYF. The CDR3 DNA is TGTGCCAGCAGCTTGGCGGGCGGGAGTCGCGACGAGCAGTACTTC.

J is TRBJ1-6 and V is TRBV7-6; D possibly corresponds to TRBD1 (6 bases). V lost 6 bases to trimming and J lost 8 bases, with 17 bases between them. This CDR3 region has 15 residues. From germline, CDR1 is SGHVS and CDR2 FNYEAQ. In DNA, the CDR3 is TGTGCCAGCAGAAGCGGGACAACTTCCGATTCACCCCTCCACTTT. It yields the protein CASRSGTTSDSPLHF.

V gene TRBV29-1 combines with J gene TRBJ2-5; 7 bases map to TRBD1. Germline V gene sequence: CDR1 SQVTM, CDR2 ANQGSEA. V dropped 7 bases and J dropped 5; count of bases not matched to a gene: 7. The CDR3 spans 12 residues. This CDR3 is CSGGGVGETQYF. In DNA, the CDR3 is TGCAGCGGAGGGGGCGTAGGGGAGACCCAGTACTTC. The variable domain in full, with the rest retrieved from reference TRBV29-1 and TRBJ2-5, is SAVISQKPSRDICQRGTSLTIQCQVDSQVTMMFWYRQQPGQSLTLIATANQGSEATYESGFVIDKFPISRPNLTFSTLTVSNMSPEDSSIYLCSGGGVGETQYFGPGTRLLVL.

The genes are TRBV11-2 and TRBJ1-5; unclear D gene. Trimming took off 2 bases at V and 7 bases at J, with 12 bases between the two ends. The germline V gene encodes CDR1 SGHAT and CDR2 FQNNGV. The CDR3 totals 14 residues. The chain's CDR3 is CASSLPGSGQPQHF. DNA of the CDR3: TGTGCCAGCAGCTTACCGGGTTCTGGCCAGCCCCAGCATTTT. Complete variable domain (other parts from reference TRBV11-2 and TRBJ1-5): EAGVAQSPRYKIIEKRQSVAFWCNPISGHATLYWYQQILGQGPKLLIQFQNNGVVDDSQLPKDRFSAERLKGVDSTLKIQPAKLEDSAVYLCASSLPGSGQPQHFGDGTRLSIL.

V is TRBV18 and J is TRBJ2-4; D is unresolved. This CDR3 has 14 residues. The germline V and J ends were trimmed by 3 bases and 5 bases, with 11 bases remaining between them. Germline V gene sequence: CDR1 KGHSH, CDR2 LQKENI. DNA of the CDR3: TGTGCCAGCTCACCTATGGCGGCCGAAAACATTCAGTACTTC. Translation gives CASSPMAAENIQYF.

V is TRBV9 and J is TRBJ2-7; 7 nucleotides match TRBD1. V shed 4 bases and J 2 bases; nucleotides not matched to a gene: 6. The V gene's germline CDR1 is SGDLS and CDR2 YYNGEE. The CDR3 consists of 14 residues. The DNA of the CDR3 is TGTGCCAGCAGCCAAGGAACAGGGGCCTACGAGCAGTACTTC. Its protein product is CASSQGTGAYEQYF.

The CDR3, as DNA: TGCGCCAGCAGCCAAACAGCGGGGGGGCTTGAGCAGTTCTTC. It is translated as CASSQTAGGLEQFF. This chain connects TRBV4-3 to TRBJ2-1; 10 bases line up with TRBD2. The CDR3 has 14 amino acids. The V gene's germline CDR1 is LGHNA and CDR2 YSLEER. V was clipped by 2 bases and J by 9 bases; unmatched bases: 4.

The chain uses TRBV10-3 and TRBJ2-5, with D maybe TRBD1 (6 bases). CDR3 length: 14 amino acids. CDR1 and CDR2 from the germline V gene are ENHRY and SYGVKD. V was cut by 6 bases and J by 2 bases, with 13 bases left in between. The DNA for the CDR3 is TGTGCCATCAGCACCGACAGGATTCAAGAGACCCAGTACTTC. The encoded protein is CAISTDRIQETQYF.

V is TRBV9 and J is TRBJ2-2; TRBD1 is a possible D gene (6 bases). Germline-derived CDR1 and CDR2 are SGDLS and YYNGEE. The CDR3 consists of 16 residues. The V gene lost 0 bases and the J gene lost 3 bases, with 12 bases spanning the gap. DNA for the CDR3: TGTGCCAGCAGCGTAGTGACAGGAGCCTACACCGGGGAGCTGTTTTTT. It encodes CASSVVTGAYTGELFF.

The rearrangement links TRBV5-4 to TRBJ1-6; D unresolved. Trimming left V 3 bases short and J 9 bases short, with 22 bases between. CDR1 SGHNT and CDR2 YYREEE come from the germline V gene (reference sequence). There are 17 residues in the CDR3. CDR3 sequence reads: CASSYPTGWGGSSPLHF. The DNA of the CDR3 is TGTGCCAGCAGCTATCCCACGGGATGGGGAGGGAGTTCACCCCTCCACTTT.

The V call is TRBV9, the J call TRBJ2-7; 11 bases match TRBD2. The V segment lost 3 bases and the J segment 4 bases; nucleotides outside the gene matches: 3. The CDR3 loop spans 14 amino acids. From germline, CDR1 is SGDLS and CDR2 YYNGEE. The CDR3 DNA reads TGTGCCAGCAGCGCGACTAGCGGGGTTTACGAGCAGTACTTC. Residues: CASSATSGVYEQYF.

This sequence joins TRBV7-2 and TRBJ1-1; TRBD1 agrees at 11 bases. CDR1 SGHTA and CDR2 FQGNSA come from the germline V gene. Unmatched junction bases numbered 9, after V lost 5 bases and J lost 7 bases. CDR3 length equals 15 residues. The CDR3 DNA follows: TGTGCCAGCAGCCCCGGGACAGGGGGACCGGATGAAGCTTTCTTT. Protein product: CASSPGTGGPDEAFF.

The genes are TRBV9 and TRBJ2-1, with 12 positions matching TRBD2. V shed 3 bases, J shed 4 bases, and the junction held 8 bases outside the gene matches. The CDR3 is 17 residues long. Germline lookup yields CDR1 SGDLS and CDR2 YYNGEE. The CDR3, as DNA: TGTGCCAGCAGCGCCTCATGGACTAGCGGGGCATACAATGAGCAGTTCTTC. Translation gives CASSASWTSGAYNEQFF.

The rearrangement joins TRBV14 to TRBJ2-7; 10 bases agree with TRBD1. V shed 5 bases and J 5 bases; nucleotides not matched to a gene: 12. CDR3 size: 16 residues. Per the germline V gene, CDR1 is SGHDN and CDR2 is FVKESK. CDR3 nucleotides: TGTGCCAGCAGCGCGCAGCTCGGGACAGGGGACCACGAGCAGTACTTC. Translated, it gives CASSAQLGTGDHEQYF.

J is TRBJ1-1 and V is TRBV18; 12 bases map to TRBD1. Germline lookup yields CDR1 KGHSH and CDR2 LQKENI. The CDR3 contains 18 residues. V lost 6 bases, J lost 3 bases, and 14 bases stayed unmatched. Here the CDR3 DNA reads TGTGCCAGCTCTACTAACCGGGGACAGGGGGCTGGGGACACTGAAGCTTTCTTT. Translation: CASSTNRGQGAGDTEAFF.

By frequency, this clone registers medium-sized. This sequence joins TRBV4-3 and TRBJ1-1; D perhaps matches TRBD1 (5 bases). V lost 0 bases and J lost 6, with 17 bases in between. The CDR3 has 16 residues. Germline CDR1 reads LGHNA; CDR2 reads YSLEER. This CDR3 reads CASSQDGTGPTPEAFF. The CDR3 nucleotides are TGCGCCAGCAGCCAAGATGGAACAGGTCCGACACCTGAAGCTTTCTTT.

The chain recombines TRBV6-5 with TRBJ1-4, with TRBD1 identical over 7 bases. This CDR3 has 14 amino acids. The germline V gene has CDR1 MNHEY and CDR2 SVGAGI. The V and J ends lost 6 bases and 5 bases, in that order; junction bases with no gene match: 6. CDR3 in DNA: TGTGCCAGCAGATCACAGGGGCTGAATGAAAAACTGTTTTTT. This sequence encodes CASRSQGLNEKLFF.